This TCR beta chain was obtained from a study of cytomegalovirus exposure and HLA in healthy donors. Notes on the study in general: A few chains tied to CMV proved CMV antigen-specific in vitro. A later analysis showed that HLA-associated TCR beta chains had undergone more clonal expansion than equally common others. According to an earlier analysis, most TCR beta V segments yielded productive rearrangements about 87% or about 30% of the time. Researchers reported from a later analysis that most CMV-associated TCR beta chains appeared HLA-restricted.

Primers for the PCR totalled 60 Vbeta and 13 Jbeta. Repertoires were generated with immunoSEQ multiplex PCR, while TCRdb's copy carries only in-frame clones and drops some. This sample carries approximately 98,000 clones, under 85% of them seen once, and the ten largest clones take around 9.9%. On this clone itself: Its antigen is unidentified.

The length of the CDR3 is 16 residues. The V end lost 1 base, the J end lost 7 bases, and 17 bases lay between the germline ends. Germline-derived CDR1 and CDR2 are SGHVS and FNYEAQ. This sequence originates from a man between 18 and 35 years old in good health and CMV-seropositive. The sequenced sample was PBMCs. The genes are TRBV7-6 and TRBJ1-5, with D possibly TRBD1 on 5 matching bases. CDR3 coding DNA: TGTGCCAGCAGCTTAGACAGATGGGACGGGGGGCAGCCCCAGCATTTT. Translated: CASSLDRWDGGQPQHF.